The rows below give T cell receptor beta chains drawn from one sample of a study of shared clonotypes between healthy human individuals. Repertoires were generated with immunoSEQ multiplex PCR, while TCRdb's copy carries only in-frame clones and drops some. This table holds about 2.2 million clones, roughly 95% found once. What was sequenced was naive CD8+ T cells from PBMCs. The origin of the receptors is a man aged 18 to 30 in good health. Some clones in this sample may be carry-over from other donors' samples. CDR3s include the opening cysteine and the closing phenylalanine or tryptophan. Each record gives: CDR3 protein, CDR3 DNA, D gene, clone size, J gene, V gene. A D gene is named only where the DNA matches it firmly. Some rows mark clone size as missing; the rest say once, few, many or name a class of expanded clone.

CDR3 protein: CASSQVPPADMGAEKLFF
CDR3 DNA: TGCGCCAGCAGCCAAGTGCCCCCCGCAGACATGGGGGCGGAAAAACTGTTTTTT
D gene: -
clone size: -
J gene: TRBJ1-4
V gene: TRBV4-1

CDR3 protein: CASSQEGADSGNTIYF
CDR3 DNA: TGCGCCAGCAGCCAAGAGGGGGCCGACTCTGGAAACACCATATATTTT
D gene: -
clone size: -
J gene: TRBJ1-3
V gene: TRBV4-1

CDR3 protein: CASSPAASSGYTF
CDR3 DNA: TGTGCCAGTAGCCCGGCGGCGTCGAGTGGCTACACCTTC
D gene: -
clone size: few
J gene: TRBJ1-2
V gene: TRBV19

CDR3 protein: CASTRLATTDTQYF
CDR3 DNA: TGTGCCAGCACCCGACTAGCGACCACAGATACGCAGTATTTT
D gene: TRBD2
clone size: -
J gene: TRBJ2-3
V gene: TRBV6-6

CDR3 protein: CASSFIAGDLGNEQFF
CDR3 DNA: TGTGCCAGCAGCTTTATAGCGGGGGACCTGGGAAATGAGCAGTTCTTC
D gene: TRBD2
clone size: -
J gene: TRBJ2-1
V gene: TRBV11-2

CDR3 protein: CASSFLGQGTGYTF
CDR3 DNA: TGTGCCAGCAGTTTTTTGGGGCAGGGTACTGGCTACACCTTC
D gene: -
clone size: -
J gene: TRBJ1-2
V gene: TRBV27

CDR3 protein: CASSFRQGVEDYGYTF
CDR3 DNA: TGTGCCAGCAGTTTTCGGCAGGGGGTCGAGGACTATGGCTACACCTTC
D gene: TRBD1
clone size: once
J gene: TRBJ1-2
V gene: TRBV28

CDR3 protein: CAISPPGQVYEQYF
CDR3 DNA: TGTGCCATCAGCCCTCCGGGACAAGTCTACGAGCAGTACTTC
D gene: -
clone size: -
J gene: TRBJ2-7
V gene: TRBV10-3

CDR3 protein: CASSPRDRSYEQYF
CDR3 DNA: TGTGCCAGCAGCCCGCGGGACAGGTCCTACGAGCAGTACTTC
D gene: TRBD1
clone size: -
J gene: TRBJ2-7
V gene: TRBV9

CDR3 protein: CASSQSPGLASYEQYF
CDR3 DNA: TGCGCCAGCAGCCAATCCCCGGGACTAGCATCCTACGAGCAGTACTTC
D gene: TRBD2
clone size: -
J gene: TRBJ2-7
V gene: TRBV4-1

CDR3 protein: CASSQETVNTEAFF
CDR3 DNA: TGCGCCAGCAGCCAAGAAACAGTGAACACTGAAGCTTTCTTT
D gene: -
clone size: -
J gene: TRBJ1-1
V gene: TRBV4-3

CDR3 protein: CASSLFLAGPSTDTQYF
CDR3 DNA: TGTGCCAGCAGTTTATTTCTAGCGGGCCCAAGCACAGATACGCAGTATTTT
D gene: TRBD2
clone size: -
J gene: TRBJ2-3
V gene: TRBV27

CDR3 protein: CASSPLPAMETQYF
CDR3 DNA: TGTGCCAGCAGCCCGCTCCCCGCCATGGAGACCCAGTACTTC
D gene: -
clone size: -
J gene: TRBJ2-5
V gene: TRBV14

CDR3 protein: CASSGELGINEQFF
CDR3 DNA: TGTGCCAGTAGTGGAGAACTAGGTATAAATGAGCAGTTCTTC
D gene: -
clone size: -
J gene: TRBJ2-1
V gene: TRBV19

CDR3 protein: CASSLNWNTGELFF
CDR3 DNA: TGTGCCAGCAGTTTAAATTGGAACACCGGGGAGCTGTTTTTT
D gene: -
clone size: -
J gene: TRBJ2-2
V gene: TRBV28

CDR3 protein: CASSSRIGDSDEQYF
CDR3 DNA: TGTGCCAGTAGTTCCCGTATAGGGGATTCAGACGAGCAGTACTTC
D gene: -
clone size: -
J gene: TRBJ2-7
V gene: TRBV19

CDR3 protein: CAITPLGGKNTEAFF
CDR3 DNA: TGTGCCATCACCCCGTTGGGGGGCAAGAACACTGAAGCTTTCTTT
D gene: -
clone size: -
J gene: TRBJ1-1
V gene: TRBV10-3

CDR3 protein: CASSQDLRPQETQYF
CDR3 DNA: TGCGCCAGCAGCCAAGATCTCAGGCCTCAAGAGACCCAGTACTTC
D gene: -
clone size: -
J gene: TRBJ2-5
V gene: TRBV4-1

CDR3 protein: CSVGAKFYGYTF
CDR3 DNA: TGCAGCGTTGGGGCAAAGTTTTATGGCTACACCTTC
D gene: -
clone size: -
J gene: TRBJ1-2
V gene: TRBV29-1

CDR3 protein: CASSPGRSYEQYF
CDR3 DNA: TGTGCCAGCAGCCCGGGACGGAGTTACGAGCAGTACTTC
D gene: -
clone size: -
J gene: TRBJ2-7
V gene: TRBV6-1

CDR3 protein: CASSVERLATDTQYF
CDR3 DNA: TGTGCCAGCAGCGTAGAACGGCTAGCGACAGATACGCAGTATTTT
D gene: -
clone size: once
J gene: TRBJ2-3
V gene: TRBV9

CDR3 protein: CSVEEGGVHGYTF
CDR3 DNA: TGCAGCGTTGAAGAGGGGGGTGTCCATGGCTACACCTTC
D gene: -
clone size: -
J gene: TRBJ1-2
V gene: TRBV29-1

CDR3 protein: CASSERSLAGRTHTGELFF
CDR3 DNA: TGCGCCAGCAGTGAGAGGAGTTTAGCGGGTCGGACCCACACCGGGGAGCTGTTTTTT
D gene: TRBD2
clone size: -
J gene: TRBJ2-2
V gene: TRBV10-1

CDR3 protein: CASSLVEPGAGYTF
CDR3 DNA: TGTGCCAGCAGCTTAGTGGAGCCGGGTGCTGGCTACACCTTC
D gene: -
clone size: -
J gene: TRBJ1-2
V gene: TRBV7-9

CDR3 protein: CASSRGPLAGDYNEQFF
CDR3 DNA: TGTGCCAGCAGCCGGGGACCTCTAGCGGGCGATTACAATGAGCAGTTCTTC
D gene: TRBD2
clone size: -
J gene: TRBJ2-1
V gene: TRBV7-2

CDR3 protein: CSVDRTGVREQFF
CDR3 DNA: TGCAGCGTTGATCGGACAGGGGTTCGGGAGCAGTTCTTC
D gene: TRBD1
clone size: -
J gene: TRBJ2-1
V gene: TRBV29-1

CDR3 protein: CASSDGRATGELFF
CDR3 DNA: TGTGCCAGCAGTGACGGGAGGGCCACCGGGGAGCTGTTTTTT
D gene: TRBD2
clone size: -
J gene: TRBJ2-2
V gene: TRBV6-1

CDR3 protein: CASSLEGNTYGYTF
CDR3 DNA: TGTGCCAGCAGCTTAGAGGGAAACACTTATGGCTACACCTTC
D gene: -
clone size: -
J gene: TRBJ1-2
V gene: TRBV7-9

CDR3 protein: CASSLVRGDQPQHF
CDR3 DNA: TGTGCCAGCAGTTTAGTTCGGGGGGATCAGCCCCAGCATTTT
D gene: -
clone size: -
J gene: TRBJ1-5
V gene: TRBV28

CDR3 protein: CASRPTSGRFGPYNEQFF
CDR3 DNA: TGTGCCAGCAGGCCCACTAGCGGGAGATTTGGCCCCTACAATGAGCAGTTCTTC
D gene: TRBD2
clone size: -
J gene: TRBJ2-1
V gene: TRBV2

CDR3 protein: CASGGSYNEQFF
CDR3 DNA: TGTGCCAGCGGTGGGAGTTACAATGAGCAGTTCTTC
D gene: -
clone size: -
J gene: TRBJ2-1
V gene: TRBV2

CDR3 protein: CASSSPGQPYNEQFF
CDR3 DNA: TGTGCCAGCAGCTCGCCGGGACAGCCCTACAATGAGCAGTTCTTC
D gene: TRBD1
clone size: -
J gene: TRBJ2-1
V gene: TRBV7-9

CDR3 protein: CASSSGTGGNGYTF
CDR3 DNA: TGTGCCAGCAGTTCCGGGACAGGGGGTAATGGCTACACCTTC
D gene: TRBD1
clone size: -
J gene: TRBJ1-2
V gene: TRBV6-5

CDR3 protein: CASSSLTSGDNEQFF
CDR3 DNA: TGTGCCAGTAGTTCACTGACTAGCGGGGACAATGAGCAGTTCTTC
D gene: TRBD2
clone size: -
J gene: TRBJ2-1
V gene: TRBV19

CDR3 protein: CASSVRQGTNEQFF
CDR3 DNA: TGTGCCAGCAGTGTACGACAGGGGACCAATGAGCAGTTCTTC
D gene: TRBD1
clone size: once
J gene: TRBJ2-1
V gene: TRBV27

CDR3 protein: CASSIAGGGNQPQHF
CDR3 DNA: TGTGCCAGTAGTATCGCGGGAGGCGGCAATCAGCCCCAGCATTTT
D gene: -
clone size: few
J gene: TRBJ1-5
V gene: TRBV19

CDR3 protein: CASSVAGGPYNEQFF
CDR3 DNA: TGTGCCAGCAGCGTAGCGGGAGGGCCGTACAATGAGCAGTTCTTC
D gene: TRBD2
clone size: -
J gene: TRBJ2-1
V gene: TRBV27